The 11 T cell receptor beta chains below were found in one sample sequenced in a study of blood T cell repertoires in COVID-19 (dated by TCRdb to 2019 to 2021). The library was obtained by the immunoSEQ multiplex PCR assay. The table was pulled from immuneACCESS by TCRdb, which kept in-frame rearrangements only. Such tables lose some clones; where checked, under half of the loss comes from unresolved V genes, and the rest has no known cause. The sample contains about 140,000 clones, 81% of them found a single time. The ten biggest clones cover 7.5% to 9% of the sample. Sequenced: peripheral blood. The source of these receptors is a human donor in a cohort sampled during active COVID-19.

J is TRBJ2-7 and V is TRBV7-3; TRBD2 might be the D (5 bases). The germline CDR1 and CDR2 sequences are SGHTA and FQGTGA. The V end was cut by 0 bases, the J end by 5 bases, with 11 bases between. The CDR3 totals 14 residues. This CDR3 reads CASSLTEQRNEQYF. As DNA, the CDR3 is TGTGCCAGCAGCTTAACGGAACAGCGGAACGAGCAGTACTTC. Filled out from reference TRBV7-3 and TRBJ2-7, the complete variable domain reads GAGVSQTPSNKVTEKGKYVELRCDPISGHTALYWYRQSLGQGPEFLIYFQGTGAADDSGLPNDRFFAVRPEGSVSTLKIQRTERGDSAVYLCASSLTEQRNEQYFGPGTRLTVT.

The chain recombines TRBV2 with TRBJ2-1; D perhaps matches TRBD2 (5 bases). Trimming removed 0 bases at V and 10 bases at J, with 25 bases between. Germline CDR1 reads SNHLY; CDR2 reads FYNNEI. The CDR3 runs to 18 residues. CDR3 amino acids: CASSEALPEEVPEREQFF. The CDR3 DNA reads TGTGCCAGCAGTGAAGCGCTCCCCGAGGAGGTTCCTGAGAGGGAGCAGTTCTTC.

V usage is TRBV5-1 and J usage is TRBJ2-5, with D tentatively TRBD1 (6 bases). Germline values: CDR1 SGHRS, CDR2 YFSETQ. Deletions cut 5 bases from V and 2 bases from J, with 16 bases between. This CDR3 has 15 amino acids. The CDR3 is CASSGQTSHQETQYF. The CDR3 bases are TGCGCCAGCAGTGGACAGACCTCTCATCAAGAGACCCAGTACTTC. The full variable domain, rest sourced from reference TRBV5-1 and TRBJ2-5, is KAGVTQTPRYLIKTRGQQVTLSCSPISGHRSVSWYQQTPGQGLQFLFEYFSETQRNKGNFPGRFSGRQFSNSRSEMNVSTLELGDSALYLCASSGQTSHQETQYFGPGTRLLVL.

CDR3 loop: CASRTGGAGYEQYF. The CDR3 region has the DNA TGTGCCAGTCGGACCGGGGGGGCTGGCTACGAGCAGTACTTC. This chain connects TRBV7-9 to TRBJ2-7, with 8 nucleotides matching TRBD2. CDR3 size: 14 residues. V shed 9 bases and J 3 bases; nucleotides not matched to a gene: 10. The germline gives CDR1 SEHNR, CDR2 FQNEAQ (reference sequence).

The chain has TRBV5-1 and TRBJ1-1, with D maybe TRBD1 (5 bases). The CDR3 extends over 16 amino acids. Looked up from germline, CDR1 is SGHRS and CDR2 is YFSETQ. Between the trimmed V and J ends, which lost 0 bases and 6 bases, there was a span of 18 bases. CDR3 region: CASSLGTLPGGSEAFF. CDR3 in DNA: TGCGCCAGCAGCTTGGGTACTTTACCGGGGGGTTCTGAAGCTTTCTTT.

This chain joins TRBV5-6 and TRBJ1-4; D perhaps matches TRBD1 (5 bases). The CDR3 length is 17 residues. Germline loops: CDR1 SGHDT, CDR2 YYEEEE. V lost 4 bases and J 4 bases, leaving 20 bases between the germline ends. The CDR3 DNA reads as TGTGCCAGCAGCATGGCGGGGGGGTTGCGTCTTAATGAAAAACTGTTTTTT. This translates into CASSMAGGLRLNEKLFF.

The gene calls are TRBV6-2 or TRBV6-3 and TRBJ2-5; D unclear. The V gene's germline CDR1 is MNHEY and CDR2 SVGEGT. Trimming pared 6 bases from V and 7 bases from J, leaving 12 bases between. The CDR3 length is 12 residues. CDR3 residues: CASSGPYGTQYF. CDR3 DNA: TGTGCCAGCAGCGGTCCATACGGGACCCAGTACTTC.

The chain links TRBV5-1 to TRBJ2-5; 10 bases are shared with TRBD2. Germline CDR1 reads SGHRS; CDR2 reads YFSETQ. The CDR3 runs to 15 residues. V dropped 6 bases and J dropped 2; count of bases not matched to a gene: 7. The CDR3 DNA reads TGCGCCAGCATCGCTAGCGGGAGTGGGCAAGAGACCCAGTACTTC. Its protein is CASIASGSGQETQYF.

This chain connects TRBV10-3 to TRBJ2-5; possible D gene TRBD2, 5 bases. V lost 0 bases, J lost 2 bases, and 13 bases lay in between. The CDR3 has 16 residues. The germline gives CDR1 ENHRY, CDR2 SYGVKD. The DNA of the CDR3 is TGTGCCATCAGTGAGTCAAAGACGAGCGGTCAAGAGACCCAGTACTTC. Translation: CAISESKTSGQETQYF.

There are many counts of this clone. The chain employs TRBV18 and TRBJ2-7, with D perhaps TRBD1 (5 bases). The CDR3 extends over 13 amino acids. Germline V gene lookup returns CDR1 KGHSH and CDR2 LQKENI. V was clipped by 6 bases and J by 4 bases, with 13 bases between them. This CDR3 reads CASSASRGYEQYF. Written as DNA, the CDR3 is TGTGCCAGCTCGGCTAGTAGGGGTTACGAGCAGTACTTC.

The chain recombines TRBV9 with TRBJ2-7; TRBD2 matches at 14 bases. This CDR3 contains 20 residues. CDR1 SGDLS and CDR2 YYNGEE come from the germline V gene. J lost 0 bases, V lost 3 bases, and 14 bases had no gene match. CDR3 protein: CASSDPQGLAGGPDSYEQYF. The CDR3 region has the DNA TGTGCCAGCAGCGACCCCCAAGGACTAGCGGGAGGTCCTGACTCCTACGAGCAGTACTTC.